One and the same sample provided the 8 T cell receptor beta chains below, sequenced in a study of T cells in Graves' hyperthyroidism and ophthalmopathy. RNA transcripts provided the source from which TCR beta CDR3 regions were amplified. HTBI primers were employed in a first-round RT-PCR of the TCR CDR3. Each CDR3 protein is one row after TCRdb ran MiXCR on the multiplex PCR reads. The sample yields about 720,000 distinct CDR3 sequences, roughly 20% seen once. Sequenced input: blood. These TCRs come from a woman aged 50 to 60 with Graves' hyperthyroidism that later progressed to Graves' ophthalmopathy.

This clonotype was detected many times. This rearrangement joins TRBV2 to TRBJ2-7, with TRBD1 matching 7 bases. This CDR3 has 14 residues. The germline V gene encodes CDR1 SNHLY and CDR2 FYNNEI. Trimming took 9 bases from V and 2 from J; bases not matched to a gene: 10. The CDR3 DNA reads TGTGCCAGACGCTCCAACAGGGGAACCTACGAGCAGTACTTC. It translates to CARRSNRGTYEQYF.

Details on this clonotype: Being one base from a much bigger clone, this may be a read error. The chain recombines TRBV3-1 with TRBJ1-5, with D maybe TRBD1 (5 bases). Germline V gene sequence: CDR1 LGHDT, CDR2 YNNKEL (reference sequence). Deletions cut 1 base from V and 2 bases from J, with 12 bases between. The CDR3 is 16 residues long. Here the CDR3 reads CASSQAGGSGNQPQHF. The CDR3 DNA sequence: TGTGCCAGCAGCCAAGCCGGGGGGAGTGGCAATCAGCCCCAGCATTTT.

Comments on this clonotype: A much larger clone sits a single nucleotide away, making a read error possible. The final CDR3 position lacks the conserved phenylalanine or tryptophan, pointing to a likely read error. V usage is TRBV6-5 and J usage is TRBJ1-5; no firm D call. Germline-derived CDR1 and CDR2 are MNHEY and SVGAGI. The CDR3 extends over 15 amino acids. The V end lost 2 bases, the J end lost 4 bases, and 12 bases lay between the germline ends. CDR3 coding DNA: TGTGCCAGCAGTTACACACGATGGGGTAATCAGCCCCAGCATTCT. It specifies CASSYTRWGNQPQHS.

This clonotype came up a few times. J is TRBJ1-3 and V is TRBV29-1, with D perhaps matching TRBD1 (5 bases). Trimming shortened V by 5 bases and J by 0 bases, and 11 bases separated the two germline ends. This CDR3 has 14 residues. Per the germline V gene, CDR1 is SQVTM and CDR2 is ANQGSEA. The CDR3 DNA is TGCAGCGTTCTCGACAGTAACTCTGGAAACACCATATATTTT. As protein: CSVLDSNSGNTIYF.

This clonotype appeared a few times. The chain uses TRBV10-3 and TRBJ2-5; a weak D match, TRBD1 (5 bases). This CDR3 contains 13 residues. Germline CDR1 ENHRY, CDR2 SYGVKD. Trimming removed 6 bases at V and 1 base at J, with 9 bases between. The CDR3 loop reads CAISTGSQETQYF. In nucleotides, the CDR3 is TGTGCCATCAGCACAGGAAGCCAAGAGACCCAGTACTTC.

There are a few counts of this clonotype. This rearrangement joins TRBV2 to TRBJ2-3; TRBD1 aligns across 11 bases. This CDR3 is built from 16 residues. V dropped 8 bases and J dropped 0; count of bases not matched to a gene: 7. Germline CDR1 reads SNHLY; CDR2 reads FYNNEI. The CDR3 DNA is TGTGCCAGCCCTGGACAGGGGGCGGCCAGCACAGATACGCAGTATTTT. Translating it yields CASPGQGAASTDTQYF.

V usage is TRBV9 and J usage is TRBJ1-6, with D perhaps matching TRBD1 (5 bases). CDR1 and CDR2 from the germline V gene are SGDLS and YYNGEE. CDR3 size: 14 residues. The germline V and J ends were trimmed by 3 bases and 7 bases, with 11 bases remaining between them. CDR3 region: CASSAGLRNSPLHF. As DNA, the CDR3 is TGTGCCAGCAGCGCAGGGCTGCGGAATTCACCCCTCCACTTT.

This clonotype was seen at least ten times. The chain joins TRBV6-1 to TRBJ1-2, with TRBD1 identical over 8 bases. This CDR3 comprises 15 residues. The germline V gene encodes CDR1 MNHNS and CDR2 SASEGT. The ends lost 1 base at V and 4 bases at J; junction bases unmatched: 5. DNA of the CDR3: TGTGCCAGCAGTGAAGATCGGACAGGGCTCTATGGCTACACCTTC. It yields the protein CASSEDRTGLYGYTF.